A selection of T cell receptor beta chains follows, all from one sample in a study of CD8 T cells in Susac syndrome. Using its own MiXCR run on the immunoSEQ multiplex PCR reads, TCRdb lists one record per CDR3 protein. The repertoire has 300,000 to 350,000 distinct CDR3 sequences, under 95% of them found once; the top ten carry less than 0.08%. Sequencing input: CD4+ T cells from PBMCs. These receptors were taken from a human donor with multiple sclerosis. The CDR3 runs from the conserved cysteine through the conserved F or W. Clone size appears in some rows only: once, few, many, or a class for an expanded clone.

TRBJ1-5	18	-	TRBV30	CAWTGQGGAADSNQPQHF
TRBJ1-1	12	-	TRBV29-1	CSASITGGRAFF
TRBJ2-1	18	-	TRBV27	CASRRRWGIGNPYNEQFF
TRBJ2-2	16	-	TRBV7-2	CASSPRLAGGVGELFF
TRBJ2-3	14	-	TRBV3-1	CASSGQQSTDTQYF
TRBJ1-1	14	-	TRBV11-1	CASSLALVRGEAFF
TRBJ2-3	14	few	TRBV27	CASSLNGFTDTQYF
TRBJ1-1	15	-	TRBV25-1	CASSVGDRRNTEAFF
TRBJ1-2	15	-	TRBV15	CATSRDATGAYGYTF
TRBJ2-1	15	-	TRBV11-3	CASSRLAGAPNEQFF
TRBJ2-3	16	-	TRBV3-1	CASSQVLGAIPDTQYF
TRBJ2-1	17	-	TRBV5-6	CASSSTSLAGKDNEQFF
TRBJ2-7	15	-	TRBV18	CASSPPGSGSREQYF
TRBJ2-2	15	-	TRBV20-1	CSARDRRAQTGELFF
TRBJ2-5	17	-	TRBV23-1	CASSQGGIAGEKETQYF
TRBJ1-5	13	-	TRBV9	CASSDGFGQPQHF
TRBJ2-1	17	-	TRBV9	CASSVGHSGRGGNEQFF
TRBJ1-1	15	-	TRBV9	CASSVVLAGGTEAFF
TRBJ1-2	13	-	TRBV6-5	CASSRPGKTGYTF
TRBJ1-3	15	once	TRBV4-1	CASSQLPGPGNTIYF